This T cell receptor (beta chain) was observed in a study of CD8+CD57+ T cells in acquired aplastic anemia. The ends lost 4 bases at V and 2 bases at J; junction bases unmatched: 6. The CDR3 runs 16 residues. Germline V gene lookup returns CDR1 SGHRS and CDR2 YFSETQ. Findings and limits, study-wide: Patients and controls had CD8+ Simpson's diversity values that were not significantly distinct. A set of some 28 CD8+ CDR3 sequences was shared between patients and controls, and these sequences appeared highly expressed in patients.

About this clonotype: Its antigen is still unknown. The CDR3 does not close with the conserved phenylalanine or tryptophan, likely indicating a read error.

It was genomic DNA that served as the template for profiling TCR beta VDJ and CDR3. Using its own MiXCR run on the reads, TCRdb lists one record per CDR3 protein. The data hold 250,000 to 350,000 distinct CDR3 sequences, with roughly 53% observed a single time. Those patients picked for sequencing had displayed CD8+CD57+ cell expansion on flow cytometry. Material for sequencing was sorted CD4+, CD8+, or CD8+CD57+ T cells (not recorded which) from PBMCs. This clonotype was sampled from a human donor with aplastic anemia. The chain links TRBV5-1 to TRBJ2-5; 12 bases map to TRBD2. The CDR3 loop is CASSTKLAGGQETQYL. CDR3 coding DNA: TGCGCCAGCAGCACTAAGCTAGCGGGAGGGCAAGAGACCCAGTACCTC.